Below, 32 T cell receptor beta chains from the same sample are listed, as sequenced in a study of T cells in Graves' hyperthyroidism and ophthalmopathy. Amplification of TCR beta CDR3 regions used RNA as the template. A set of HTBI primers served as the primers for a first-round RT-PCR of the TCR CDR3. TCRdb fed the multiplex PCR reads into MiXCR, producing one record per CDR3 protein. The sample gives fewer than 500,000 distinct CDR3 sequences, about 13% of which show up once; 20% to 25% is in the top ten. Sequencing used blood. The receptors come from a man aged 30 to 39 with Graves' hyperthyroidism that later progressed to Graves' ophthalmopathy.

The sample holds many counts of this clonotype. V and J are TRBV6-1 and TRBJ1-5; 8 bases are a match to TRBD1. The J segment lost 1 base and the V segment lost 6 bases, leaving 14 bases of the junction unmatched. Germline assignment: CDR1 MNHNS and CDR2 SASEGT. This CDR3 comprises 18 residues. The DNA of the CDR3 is TGTGCCAGCAGCCCGGACAGGGAAGGGTTTTGGAGCAATCAGCCCCAGCATTTT. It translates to CASSPDREGFWSNQPQHF.

The CDR3 region is CASRDTGTDTQYF. The CDR3 DNA follows: TGTGCCAGCCGGGACACCGGCACAGATACGCAGTATTTT. J is TRBJ2-3 and V is TRBV27, with D possibly matching TRBD1 (6 bases). Germline V gives CDR1 MNHEY, CDR2 SMNVEV (reference sequence). V dropped 8 bases and J dropped 1 base, with 10 bases sitting between them. The CDR3 is 13 amino acids.

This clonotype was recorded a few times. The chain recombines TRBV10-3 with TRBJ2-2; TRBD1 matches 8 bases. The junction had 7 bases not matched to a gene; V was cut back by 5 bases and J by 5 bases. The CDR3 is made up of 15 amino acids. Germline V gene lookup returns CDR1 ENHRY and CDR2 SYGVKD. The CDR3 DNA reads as TGTGCCATCAGTTTCCAGGGGGCGGGGACCGGGGAGCTGTTTTTT. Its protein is CAISFQGAGTGELFF.

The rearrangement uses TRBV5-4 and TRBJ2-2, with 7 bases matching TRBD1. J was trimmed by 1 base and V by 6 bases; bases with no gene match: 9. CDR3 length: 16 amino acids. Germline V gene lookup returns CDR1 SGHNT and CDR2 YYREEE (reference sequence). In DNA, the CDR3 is TGTGCCAGCACCCGAGCGACAGGGCGGAACACCGGGGAGCTGTTTTTT. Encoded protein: CASTRATGRNTGELFF. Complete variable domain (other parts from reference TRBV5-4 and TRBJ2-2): ETGVTQSPTHLIKTRGQQVTLRCSSQSGHNTVSWYQQALGQGPQFIFQYYREEENGRGNFPPRFSGLQFPNYSSELNVNALELDDSALYLCASTRATGRNTGELFFGEGSRLTVL.

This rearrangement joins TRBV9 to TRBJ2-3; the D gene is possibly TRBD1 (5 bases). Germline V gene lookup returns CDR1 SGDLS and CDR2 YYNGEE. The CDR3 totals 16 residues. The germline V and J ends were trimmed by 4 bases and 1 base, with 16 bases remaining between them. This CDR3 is CASSPRRTSGTDTQYF. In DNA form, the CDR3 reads TGTGCCAGCAGCCCTCGGCGGACATCCGGCACAGATACGCAGTATTTT.

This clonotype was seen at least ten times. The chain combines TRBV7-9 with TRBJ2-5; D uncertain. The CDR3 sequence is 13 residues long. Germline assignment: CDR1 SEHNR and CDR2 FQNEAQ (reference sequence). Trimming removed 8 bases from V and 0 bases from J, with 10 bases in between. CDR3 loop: CASGPGNQETQYF. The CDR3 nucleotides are TGTGCCAGCGGGCCCGGTAACCAAGAGACCCAGTACTTC.

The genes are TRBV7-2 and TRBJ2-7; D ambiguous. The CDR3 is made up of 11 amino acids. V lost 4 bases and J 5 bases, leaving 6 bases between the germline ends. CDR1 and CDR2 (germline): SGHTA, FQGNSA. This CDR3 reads CASSSTNEQYF. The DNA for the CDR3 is TGTGCCAGCAGCTCGACCAACGAGCAGTACTTC.

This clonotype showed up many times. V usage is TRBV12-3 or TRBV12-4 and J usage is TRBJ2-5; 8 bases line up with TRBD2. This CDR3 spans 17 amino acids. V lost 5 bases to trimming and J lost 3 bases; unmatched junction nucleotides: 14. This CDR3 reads CASSPNLAGGVKETQYF. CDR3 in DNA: TGTGCCAGCAGTCCCAACTTAGCCGGGGGGGTTAAAGAGACCCAGTACTTC.

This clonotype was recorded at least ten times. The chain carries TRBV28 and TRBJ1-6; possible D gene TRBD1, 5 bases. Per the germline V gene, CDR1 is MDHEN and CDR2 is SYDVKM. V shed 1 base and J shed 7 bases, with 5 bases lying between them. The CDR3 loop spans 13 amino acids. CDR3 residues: CASSLSGNSPLHF. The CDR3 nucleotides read TGTGCCAGCAGTTTATCAGGGAATTCACCCCTCCACTTT.

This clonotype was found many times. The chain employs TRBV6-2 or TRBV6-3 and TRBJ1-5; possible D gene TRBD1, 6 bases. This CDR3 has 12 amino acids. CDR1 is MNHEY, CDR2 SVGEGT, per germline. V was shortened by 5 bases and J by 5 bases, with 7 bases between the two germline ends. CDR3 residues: CASSTGYQPQHF. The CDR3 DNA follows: TGTGCCAGCAGTACAGGGTATCAGCCCCAGCATTTT.

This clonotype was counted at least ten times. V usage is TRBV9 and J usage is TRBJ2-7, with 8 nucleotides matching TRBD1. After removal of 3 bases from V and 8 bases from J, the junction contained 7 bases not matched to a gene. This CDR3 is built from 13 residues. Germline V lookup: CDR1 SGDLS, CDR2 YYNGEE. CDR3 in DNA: TGTGCCAGCAGCGGAGACAGGGGTTACAAGCAGTACTTC. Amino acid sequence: CASSGDRGYKQYF.

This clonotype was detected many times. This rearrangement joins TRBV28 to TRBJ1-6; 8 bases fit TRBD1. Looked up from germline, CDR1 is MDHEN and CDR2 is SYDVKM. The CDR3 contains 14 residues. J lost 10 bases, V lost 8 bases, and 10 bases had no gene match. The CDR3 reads CASCIQGVSSPLHF. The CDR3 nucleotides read TGTGCCAGCTGTATACAGGGGGTAAGCTCACCCCTCCACTTT.

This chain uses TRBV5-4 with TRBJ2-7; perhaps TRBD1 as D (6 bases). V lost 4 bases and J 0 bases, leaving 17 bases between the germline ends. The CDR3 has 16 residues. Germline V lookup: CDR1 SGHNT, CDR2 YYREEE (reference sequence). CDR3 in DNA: TGTGCCAGCAGCAGCCCGACAAGGGGGAACTCCTACGAGCAGTACTTC. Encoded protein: CASSSPTRGNSYEQYF.

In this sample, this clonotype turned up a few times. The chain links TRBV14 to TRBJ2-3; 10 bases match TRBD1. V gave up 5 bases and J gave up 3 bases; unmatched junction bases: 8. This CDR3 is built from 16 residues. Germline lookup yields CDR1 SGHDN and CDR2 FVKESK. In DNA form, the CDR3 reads TGTGCCAGCAGCAGAGACAGGGGGCGGTTAACAGATACGCAGTATTTT. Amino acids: CASSRDRGRLTDTQYF. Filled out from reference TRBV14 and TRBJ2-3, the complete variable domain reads EAGVTQFPSHSVIEKGQTVTLRCDPISGHDNLYWYRRVMGKEIKFLLHFVKESKQDESGMPNNRFLAERTGGTYSTLKVQPAELEDSGVYFCASSRDRGRLTDTQYFGPGTRLTVL.

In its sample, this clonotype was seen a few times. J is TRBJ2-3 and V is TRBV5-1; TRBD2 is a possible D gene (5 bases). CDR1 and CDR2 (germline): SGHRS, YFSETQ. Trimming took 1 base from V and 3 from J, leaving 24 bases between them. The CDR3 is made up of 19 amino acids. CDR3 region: CASSLISVGGTARTDTQYF. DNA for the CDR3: TGCGCCAGCAGCTTGATATCGGTCGGAGGAACAGCGAGGACAGATACGCAGTATTTT.

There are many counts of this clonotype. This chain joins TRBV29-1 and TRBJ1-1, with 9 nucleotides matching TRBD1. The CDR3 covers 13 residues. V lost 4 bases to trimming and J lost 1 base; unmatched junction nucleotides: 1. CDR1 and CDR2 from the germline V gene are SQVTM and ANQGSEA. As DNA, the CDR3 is TGCAGCGTTGTGGGACAGGGGAACACTGAAGCTTTCTTT. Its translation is CSVVGQGNTEAFF.

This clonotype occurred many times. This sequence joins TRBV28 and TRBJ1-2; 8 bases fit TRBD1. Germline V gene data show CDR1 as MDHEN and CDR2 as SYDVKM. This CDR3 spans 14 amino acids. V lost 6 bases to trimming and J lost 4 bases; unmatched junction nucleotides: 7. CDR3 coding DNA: TGTGCCAGCAGCAGGACAGGGATCGGCTATGGCTACACCTTC. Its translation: CASSRTGIGYGYTF.

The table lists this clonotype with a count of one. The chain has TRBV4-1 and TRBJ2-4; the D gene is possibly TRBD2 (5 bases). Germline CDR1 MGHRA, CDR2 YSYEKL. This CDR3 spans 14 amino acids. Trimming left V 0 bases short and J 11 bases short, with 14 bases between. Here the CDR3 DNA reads TGCGCCAGCAGCCAAGATCCGGGCCCCGGGGTTCAGTACTTC. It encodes CASSQDPGPGVQYF.

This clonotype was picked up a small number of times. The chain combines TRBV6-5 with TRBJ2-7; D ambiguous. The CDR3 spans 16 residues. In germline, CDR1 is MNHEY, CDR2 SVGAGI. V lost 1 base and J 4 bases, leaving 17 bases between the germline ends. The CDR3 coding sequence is TGTGCCAGCAGTTACTTTCCAAGCCGGCCACCTTACGAGCAGTACTTC. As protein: CASSYFPSRPPYEQYF.

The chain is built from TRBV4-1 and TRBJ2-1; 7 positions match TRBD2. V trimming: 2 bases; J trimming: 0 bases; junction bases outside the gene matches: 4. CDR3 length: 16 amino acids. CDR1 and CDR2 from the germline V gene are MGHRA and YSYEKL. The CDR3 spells CASSQPSGNSYNEQFF. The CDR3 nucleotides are TGCGCCAGCAGCCAACCTAGCGGTAACTCCTACAATGAGCAGTTCTTC.

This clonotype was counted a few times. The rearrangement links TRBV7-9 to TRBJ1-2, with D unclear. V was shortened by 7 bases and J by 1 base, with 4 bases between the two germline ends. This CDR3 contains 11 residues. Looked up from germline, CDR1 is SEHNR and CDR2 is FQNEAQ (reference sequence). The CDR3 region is CASNRNYGYTF. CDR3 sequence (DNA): TGTGCCAGCAACCGTAACTATGGCTACACCTTC.

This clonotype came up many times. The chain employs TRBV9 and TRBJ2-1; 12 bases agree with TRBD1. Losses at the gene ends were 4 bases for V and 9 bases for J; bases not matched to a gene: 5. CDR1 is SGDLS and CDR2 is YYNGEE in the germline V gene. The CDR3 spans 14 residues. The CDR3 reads CASSPGQGASEQFF. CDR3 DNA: TGTGCCAGCAGCCCGGGACAGGGGGCGAGTGAGCAGTTCTTC.

The CDR3 spells CASSPDGVRGDRSYEQYF. Written as DNA, the CDR3 is TGCGCCAGCAGTCCTGATGGGGTTCGGGGCGATCGGAGCTACGAGCAGTACTTC. The chain employs TRBV4-1 and TRBJ2-7; either TRBD1 or TRBD2 may supply D (5 bases each). The germline V and J ends were trimmed by 6 bases and 3 bases, with 27 bases remaining between them. The CDR3 runs 18 residues. Germline V CDR1 and CDR2: MGHRA, YSYEKL.

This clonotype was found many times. DNA for the CDR3: TGCGCCAGCAGCTTGGTTTTTGGGGCGTCGAACACTGAAGCTTTCTTT. Protein product: CASSLVFGASNTEAFF. This chain joins TRBV5-1 and TRBJ1-1, with D possibly being TRBD1 (5 bases). Germline V CDR1 and CDR2: SGHRS, YFSETQ. The CDR3 is 16 amino acids. The V end was cut by 0 bases, the J end by 1 base, with 13 bases between.

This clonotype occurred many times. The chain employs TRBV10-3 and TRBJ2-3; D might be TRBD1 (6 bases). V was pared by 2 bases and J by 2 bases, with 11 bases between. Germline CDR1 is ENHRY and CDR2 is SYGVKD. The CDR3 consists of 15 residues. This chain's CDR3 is CAISERTVHTDTQYF. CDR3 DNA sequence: TGTGCCATCAGTGAGAGGACAGTACACACAGATACGCAGTATTTT.

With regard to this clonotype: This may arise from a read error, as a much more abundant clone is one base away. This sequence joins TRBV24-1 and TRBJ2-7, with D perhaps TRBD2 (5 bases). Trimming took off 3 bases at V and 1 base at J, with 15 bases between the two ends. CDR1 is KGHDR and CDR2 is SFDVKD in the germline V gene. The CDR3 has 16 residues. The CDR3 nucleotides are TGTGCCACCAGTGATGCCGGGATGGAGAATTCCTACGAGCAGTACTTC. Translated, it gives CATSDAGMENSYEQYF.

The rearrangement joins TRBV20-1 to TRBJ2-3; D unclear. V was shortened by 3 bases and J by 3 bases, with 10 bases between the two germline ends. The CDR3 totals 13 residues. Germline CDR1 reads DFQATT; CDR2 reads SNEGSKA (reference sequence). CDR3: CSARGSKTDTQYF. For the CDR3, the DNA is TGCAGTGCTAGGGGGTCTAAGACAGATACGCAGTATTTT.

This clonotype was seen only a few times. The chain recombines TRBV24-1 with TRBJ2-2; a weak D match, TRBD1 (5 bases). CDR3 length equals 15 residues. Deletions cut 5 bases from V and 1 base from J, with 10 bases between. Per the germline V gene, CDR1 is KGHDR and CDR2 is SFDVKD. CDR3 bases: TGTGCCACCAGTGCGCCAGGGCGGAACACCGGGGAGCTGTTTTTT. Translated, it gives CATSAPGRNTGELFF.

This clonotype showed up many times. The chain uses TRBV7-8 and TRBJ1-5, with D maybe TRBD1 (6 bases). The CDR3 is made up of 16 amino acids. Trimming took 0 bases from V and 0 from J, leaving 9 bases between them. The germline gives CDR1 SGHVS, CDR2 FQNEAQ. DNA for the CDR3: TGTGCCAGCAGCTTAGCGGACAGCTATAGCAATCAGCCCCAGCATTTT. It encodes CASSLADSYSNQPQHF.

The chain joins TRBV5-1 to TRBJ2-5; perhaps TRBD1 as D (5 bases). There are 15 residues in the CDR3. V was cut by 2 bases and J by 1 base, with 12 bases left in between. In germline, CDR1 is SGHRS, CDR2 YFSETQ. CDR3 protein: CASSFAGLAQETQYF. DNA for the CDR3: TGCGCCAGCAGCTTTGCAGGGTTGGCCCAAGAGACCCAGTACTTC.

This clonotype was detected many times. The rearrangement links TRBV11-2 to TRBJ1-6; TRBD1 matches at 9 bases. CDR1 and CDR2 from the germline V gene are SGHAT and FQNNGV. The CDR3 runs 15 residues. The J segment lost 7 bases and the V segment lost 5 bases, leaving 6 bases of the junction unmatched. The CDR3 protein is CASSITGTGNSPLHF. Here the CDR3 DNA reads TGTGCCAGCAGCATCACCGGGACAGGGAATTCACCCCTCCACTTT.

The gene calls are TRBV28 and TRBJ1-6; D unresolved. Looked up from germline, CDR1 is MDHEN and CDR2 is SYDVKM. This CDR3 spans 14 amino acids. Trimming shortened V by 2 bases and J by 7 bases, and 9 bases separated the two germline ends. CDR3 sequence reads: CASSLPRWNSPLHF. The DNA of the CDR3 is TGTGCCAGCAGTTTACCGAGGTGGAATTCACCCCTCCACTTT.